This TCR beta chain was recorded in a study of radiotherapy plus CTLA-4 blockade in lung cancer. The study's findings and limits: TCR clones from tumors expanded in blood after radiotherapy plus ipilimumab.

Details on this clone: The antigen remains unidentified.

The data were produced by immunoSEQ multiplex PCR, yet TCRdb's version contains in-frame clones alone and is incomplete. The table includes around 45,000 clones, approximately 73% detected once. Germline lookup yields CDR1 GTSNPN and CDR2 SVGIG (reference sequence). V shed 3 bases and J shed 6 bases, with 7 bases lying between them. The CDR3 is 11 amino acids. This specimen consisted of peripheral blood, obtained from a patient treated with radiotherapy plus ipilimumab. The chain couples TRBV30 to TRBJ2-3; no definite D call. The TCR was taken from a human donor with non-small cell lung cancer who had a complete response to radiotherapy plus ipilimumab. The CDR3 DNA follows: TGTGCCTGGAGGAACGGGGATACGCAGTATTTT. Translation: CAWRNGDTQYF.